Listed below are T cell receptor beta chains from one sample, sequenced in a study of T cells after yellow fever vaccination. TCRdb recomputed calls from the 5' RACE reads with MiXCR, one row per CDR3 protein. Of around 310,000 distinct CDR3 sequences in the sample, 8% to 10% were seen once. Material: PBMCs, obtained on the day of the first yellow fever vaccination. These receptors all stem from a man aged 18 to 30 who received the YFV17D yellow fever vaccine. CDR3s include the opening cysteine and the closing phenylalanine or tryptophan. D genes are given only for firm matches. Size is omitted from some rows. Given values are once, few, many or a class for expanded clones.

d_call: TRBD2
clone_size: few
j_call: TRBJ2-3
v_call: TRBV7-3
cdr3_aa: CASSKFHLAGGLDTQYF
cdr3_nt: TGTGCCAGCAGCAAATTTCATCTAGCGGGGGGATTAGATACGCAGTATTTT

d_call: NA
clone_size: NA
j_call: TRBJ2-3
v_call: TRBV7-9
cdr3_aa: CASSLRRAHTDTQYF
cdr3_nt: TGTGCCAGCAGCTTAAGGCGGGCCCACACAGATACGCAGTATTTT

d_call: TRBD1
clone_size: few
j_call: TRBJ2-1
v_call: TRBV13
cdr3_aa: CASSALGQAYNEQFF
cdr3_nt: TGTGCCAGCAGCGCCCTCGGACAGGCATACAATGAGCAGTTCTTC

d_call: NA
clone_size: few
j_call: TRBJ2-1
v_call: TRBV6-2/TRBV6-3
cdr3_aa: CASSYSGGSSYNEQFF
cdr3_nt: TGTGCCAGCAGTTACTCAGGGGGGAGCTCCTACAATGAGCAGTTCTTC

d_call: TRBD1
clone_size: NA
j_call: TRBJ1-5
v_call: TRBV12-3/TRBV12-4
cdr3_aa: CASSIGQGGNQPQHF
cdr3_nt: TGTGCCAGCAGTATCGGACAGGGGGGCAATCAGCCCCAGCATTTT

d_call: NA
clone_size: NA
j_call: TRBJ1-1
v_call: TRBV5-1
cdr3_aa: CASSLAGAGEAFF
cdr3_nt: TGCGCCAGCAGCTTGGCCGGAGCTGGAGAGGCTTTCTTT

d_call: NA
clone_size: NA
j_call: TRBJ2-1
v_call: TRBV4-3
cdr3_aa: CASSRTASGDNEQFF
cdr3_nt: TGCGCCAGCAGCCGGACGGCGTCCGGAGACAATGAGCAGTTCTTC

d_call: NA
clone_size: few
j_call: TRBJ1-2
v_call: TRBV20-1
cdr3_aa: CSASRQTSGYTF
cdr3_nt: TGCAGTGCTAGCAGGCAGACTAGCGGCTACACCTTC

d_call: NA
clone_size: few
j_call: TRBJ1-1
v_call: TRBV20-1
cdr3_aa: CSARDGYRRMNTEAFF
cdr3_nt: TGCAGTGCTAGAGATGGTTACAGGAGAATGAACACTGAAGCTTTCTTT

d_call: TRBD1
clone_size: many
j_call: TRBJ2-7
v_call: TRBV5-1
cdr3_aa: CASSFGDRPYEQYF
cdr3_nt: TGCGCCAGCAGCTTCGGGGACAGACCCTACGAGCAGTACTTC

d_call: NA
clone_size: NA
j_call: TRBJ1-2
v_call: TRBV29-1
cdr3_aa: CSVAGDDGYTF
cdr3_nt: TGCAGCGTTGCAGGGGACGATGGCTACACCTTC

d_call: TRBD2
clone_size: many
j_call: TRBJ2-5
v_call: TRBV5-1
cdr3_aa: CASSLGLATETQYF
cdr3_nt: TGCGCCAGCAGCTTGGGACTAGCTACGGAGACCCAGTACTTC

d_call: NA
clone_size: few
j_call: TRBJ2-5
v_call: TRBV11-3
cdr3_aa: CASSLGLGKTQYF
cdr3_nt: TGTGCCAGCAGCTTAGGGCTGGGAAAGACCCAGTACTTC

d_call: NA
clone_size: few
j_call: TRBJ1-5
v_call: TRBV7-9
cdr3_aa: CASRPSGGGQPQHF
cdr3_nt: TGTGCCAGCAGGCCTTCGGGGGGAGGGCAGCCCCAGCATTTT

d_call: NA
clone_size: NA
j_call: TRBJ2-3
v_call: TRBV7-6
cdr3_aa: CASSSPWSPGAQDTQYF
cdr3_nt: TGTGCCAGCAGCTCCCCCTGGTCCCCGGGGGCGCAAGATACGCAGTATTTT

d_call: NA
clone_size: few
j_call: TRBJ1-5
v_call: TRBV12-3/TRBV12-4
cdr3_aa: CASSATQQGQPQHF
cdr3_nt: TGTGCCAGCAGCGCTACACAACAGGGCCAGCCCCAGCATTTT

d_call: NA
clone_size: few
j_call: TRBJ1-6
v_call: TRBV7-2
cdr3_aa: CASSPRSLNSPLHF
cdr3_nt: TGTGCCAGCAGCCCCCGGTCTCTCAATTCACCCCTCCACTTT

d_call: NA
clone_size: NA
j_call: TRBJ2-3
v_call: TRBV6-2/TRBV6-3
cdr3_aa: CASSTYRTPTPDTQYF
cdr3_nt: TGTGCCAGCAGTACTTACCGGACCCCGACGCCAGATACGCAGTATTTT

d_call: NA
clone_size: NA
j_call: TRBJ2-7
v_call: TRBV6-2/TRBV6-3
cdr3_aa: CASSHPVTYEQYF
cdr3_nt: TGTGCCAGCAGCCACCCGGTAACCTACGAGCAGTACTTC

d_call: TRBD2
clone_size: many
j_call: TRBJ2-2
v_call: TRBV4-1
cdr3_aa: CASSQPTSGGAGELFF
cdr3_nt: TGCGCCAGCAGCCAACCGACTAGCGGGGGGGCCGGGGAGCTGTTTTTT

d_call: NA
clone_size: NA
j_call: TRBJ1-3
v_call: TRBV4-1
cdr3_aa: CASSQDWRFGSAYSYF
cdr3_nt: TGCGCCAGCAGCCAAGATTGGCGGTTCGGATCTGCTTATAGTTATTTT

d_call: TRBD1
clone_size: NA
j_call: TRBJ2-5
v_call: TRBV12-3/TRBV12-4
cdr3_aa: CASSATGREETQYF
cdr3_nt: TGTGCCAGCAGTGCGACAGGGCGCGAGGAGACCCAGTACTTC

d_call: NA
clone_size: NA
j_call: TRBJ2-2
v_call: TRBV5-8
cdr3_aa: CASSLDWTGELFF
cdr3_nt: TGTGCCAGCAGCTTGGATTGGACCGGGGAGCTGTTTTTT

d_call: TRBD2
clone_size: few
j_call: TRBJ2-3
v_call: TRBV6-5
cdr3_aa: CASSHTSGGVDTQYF
cdr3_nt: TGTGCCAGCAGTCACACATCGGGGGGAGTTGATACGCAGTATTTT

d_call: NA
clone_size: few
j_call: TRBJ1-5
v_call: TRBV19
cdr3_aa: CASSMLAGHSNQPQHF
cdr3_nt: TGTGCCAGTAGTATGCTCGCGGGTCATAGCAATCAGCCCCAGCATTTT

d_call: TRBD1
clone_size: few
j_call: TRBJ1-1
v_call: TRBV12-3/TRBV12-4
cdr3_aa: CASSHGTGMDMNTEAFF
cdr3_nt: TGTGCCAGCAGTCACGGGACAGGGATGGATATGAACACTGAAGCTTTCTTT

d_call: TRBD2
clone_size: many
j_call: TRBJ2-1
v_call: TRBV27
cdr3_aa: CASSFGTSGGYNEQFF
cdr3_nt: TGTGCCAGCAGTTTTGGGACTAGCGGGGGTTACAATGAGCAGTTCTTC

d_call: NA
clone_size: many
j_call: TRBJ2-3
v_call: TRBV4-3
cdr3_aa: CASSRMTRTDTQYF
cdr3_nt: TGCGCCAGCAGCCGCATGACTCGCACAGATACGCAGTATTTT